The source of this T cell receptor beta chain is a study of T cells after yellow fever vaccination (dated by TCRdb to about 2019). Regarding the complete study: The SMART-Seq v4 Ultra Low Input RNA kit was used to prepare libraries from fractions with low cell numbers. To track T-cell clones before and after primary and booster YFV17D yellow fever vaccination, bulk TCR alpha and beta repertoires were sequenced longitudinally. Two healthy male donors, one aged 18 to 29 and one aged 30 to 39 years, were included in the cohort. Blood was drawn at multiple timepoints before and after primary and secondary immunization, with bulk PBMC replicates and cell subsets isolated.

The CDR3 has 14 amino acids, counting the end cysteine and phenylalanine. The DNA shown is the 42-base CDR3, in frame from base 1. Trimming takes 6 bases from V and 2 bases from J, and the germline ends sit 14 bases apart. Based on the germline V gene, the CDR1 and CDR2 sequences are MNHNS and SASEGT. Reading the label with the study, this specimen's treatment or condition is: live attenuated yellow fever vaccine strain. A standard Ficoll-Paque protocol was used to isolate PBMCs from peripheral blood. Dynabeads CD4 and CD8 positive selection kits were used to isolate the CD4 and CD8 T-cell fractions. TriZol was used to extract RNA from bulk PBMCs, CD4 and CD8 fractions, and dextramer-positive and dextramer-negative fractions. General conclusions and limits of the study: After the booster, most of the clones that had expanded following primary vaccination were detected again (roughly 97% of CD4 and around 88% of CD8), which suggests that memory was broadly maintained. A small share of clonotypes occurred in both CD4 and CD8 compartments, likely arising from convergent recombination. FACS-sorted repertoires could contain abundant contaminating clonotypes from the bulk population, so computational filtering was required. The secondary T-cell response was found to be weaker but faster than the primary response, with a peak reached on day 5 rather than on day 15. Because only a couple of donors were included in the study, the extent to which the findings can be generalized is limited.

TCR cDNA was synthesized by 5'RACE template switching, which introduced a universal primer site and unique molecular identifiers. cDNA synthesis was primed from both the TCR alpha and TCR beta constant segments. Two PCR steps were used to amplify libraries, with sample barcodes and sequencing adapters being added in the second step. Libraries were sequenced on Illumina HiSeq 2500 (2x100 bp) or NovaSeq (2x150 bp). Per the source publication's procedure: MIGEC was used to demultiplex reads and collapse the reads into UMI consensus sequences, and MiXCR was used for V(D)J alignment. Vaccine-responding clonotypes were identified with edgeR using replicate PBMC samples, with FDR below 0.01 and a log2 fold change above 5 up to day 15 being required. CD4 or CD8 identity was assigned to each bulk clonotype according to whether the clonotype was present at higher abundance in the sequenced CD4 repertoire or the sequenced CD8 repertoire. TCRdb ran its own pipeline on the public reads, namely fastp trimming at Q25 and MiXCR clone calling, and kept in-frame beta chains. Records with the same CDR3 protein are collapsed into one entry carrying the most frequent genes and DNA. The V and J calls come from TCRdb's annotation, not from the publication. The sample includes about 160,000 distinct CDR3 sequences, with about 7% observed a single time. The top ten constitute 2.5% to 3% of the sample.

A remark on this clonotype: There is no known antigen for this receptor. Per-nucleotide qualities are absent, and no much larger clonotype sits a single base away.

This receptor chain uses TRBV6-1 and TRBJ2-7; the D gene is possibly TRBD1 or TRBD2, each agreeing over 5 bases. The starting material was CD4+ T cells sorted from PBMCs, obtained 5 to 6 days after the first yellow fever vaccination. The receptor's source is a young man who received the YFV17D yellow fever vaccine. The sequenced DNA: TGTGCCAGCAGACGGGACGGGCCCCCCTACGAGCAGTACTTC. Its translation is CASRRDGPPYEQYF.